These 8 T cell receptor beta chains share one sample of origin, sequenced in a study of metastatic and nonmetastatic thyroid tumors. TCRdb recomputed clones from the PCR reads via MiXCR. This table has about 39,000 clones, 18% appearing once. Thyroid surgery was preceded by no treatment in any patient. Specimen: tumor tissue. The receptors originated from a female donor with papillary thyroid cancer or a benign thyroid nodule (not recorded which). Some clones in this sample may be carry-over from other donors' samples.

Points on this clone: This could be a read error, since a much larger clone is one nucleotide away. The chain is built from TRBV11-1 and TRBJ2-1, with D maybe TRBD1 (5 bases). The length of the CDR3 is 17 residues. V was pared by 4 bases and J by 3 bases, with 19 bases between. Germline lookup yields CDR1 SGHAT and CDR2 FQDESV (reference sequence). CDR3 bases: TGTGCCAGCAGCTCCCGCCGGGCAGGGCTGTTCTACAATGAGCAGTTCTTC. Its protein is CASSSRRAGLFYNEQFF.

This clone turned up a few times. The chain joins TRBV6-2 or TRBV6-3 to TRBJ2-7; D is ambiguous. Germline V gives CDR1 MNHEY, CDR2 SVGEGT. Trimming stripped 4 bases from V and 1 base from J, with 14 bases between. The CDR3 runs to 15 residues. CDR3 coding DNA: TGTGCCAGCAGTTTAGGAAGGGCTAGTTCCTACGAGCAGTACTTC. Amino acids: CASSLGRASSYEQYF.

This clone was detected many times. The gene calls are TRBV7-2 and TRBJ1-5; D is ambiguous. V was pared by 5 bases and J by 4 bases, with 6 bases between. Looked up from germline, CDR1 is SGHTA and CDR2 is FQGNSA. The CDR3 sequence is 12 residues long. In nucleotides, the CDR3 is TGTGCCAGCAGCCCGGTTAATCAGCCCCAGCATTTT. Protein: CASSPVNQPQHF.

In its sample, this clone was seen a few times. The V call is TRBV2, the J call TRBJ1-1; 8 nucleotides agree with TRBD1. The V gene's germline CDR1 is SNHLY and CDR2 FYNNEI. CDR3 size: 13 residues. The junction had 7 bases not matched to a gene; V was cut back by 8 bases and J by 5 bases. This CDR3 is CASAPDRGTEAFF. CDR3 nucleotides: TGTGCCAGCGCCCCTGACAGGGGAACTGAAGCTTTCTTT. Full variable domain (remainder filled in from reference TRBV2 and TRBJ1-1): EPEVTQTPSHQVTQMGQEVILRCVPISNHLYFYWYRQILGQKVEFLVSFYNNEISEKSEIFDDQFSVERPDGSNFTLKIRSTKLEDSAMYFCASAPDRGTEAFFGQGTRLTVV.

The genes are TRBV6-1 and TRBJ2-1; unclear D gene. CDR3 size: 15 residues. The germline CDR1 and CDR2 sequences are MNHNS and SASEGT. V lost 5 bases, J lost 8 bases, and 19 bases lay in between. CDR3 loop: CASSPQWVAGDEQFF. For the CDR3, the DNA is TGTGCCAGCAGTCCCCAGTGGGTAGCTGGCGATGAGCAGTTCTTC.

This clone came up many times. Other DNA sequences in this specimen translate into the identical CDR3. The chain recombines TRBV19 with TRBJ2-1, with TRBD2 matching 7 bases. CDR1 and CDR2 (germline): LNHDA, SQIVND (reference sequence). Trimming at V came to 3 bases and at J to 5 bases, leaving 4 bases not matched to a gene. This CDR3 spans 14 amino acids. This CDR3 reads CASSIQRGDNEQFF. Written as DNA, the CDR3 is TGTGCCAGTAGTATCCAGCGGGGAGACAATGAGCAGTTCTTC.

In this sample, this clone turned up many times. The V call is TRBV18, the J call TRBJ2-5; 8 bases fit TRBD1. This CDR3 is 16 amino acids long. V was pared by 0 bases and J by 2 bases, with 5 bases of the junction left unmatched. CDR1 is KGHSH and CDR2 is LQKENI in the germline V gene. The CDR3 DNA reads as TGTGCCAGCTCACCACCGAACAGGGGGTCACAAGAGACCCAGTACTTC. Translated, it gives CASSPPNRGSQETQYF.

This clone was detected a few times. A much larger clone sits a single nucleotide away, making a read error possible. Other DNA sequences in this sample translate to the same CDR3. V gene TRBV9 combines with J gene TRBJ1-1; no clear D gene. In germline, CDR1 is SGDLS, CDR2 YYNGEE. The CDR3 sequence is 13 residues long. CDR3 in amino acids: CASSVDRDTEAFF. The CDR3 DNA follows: TGCGCCAGCAGCGTAGACCGGGACACTGAAGCTTTCTTT.